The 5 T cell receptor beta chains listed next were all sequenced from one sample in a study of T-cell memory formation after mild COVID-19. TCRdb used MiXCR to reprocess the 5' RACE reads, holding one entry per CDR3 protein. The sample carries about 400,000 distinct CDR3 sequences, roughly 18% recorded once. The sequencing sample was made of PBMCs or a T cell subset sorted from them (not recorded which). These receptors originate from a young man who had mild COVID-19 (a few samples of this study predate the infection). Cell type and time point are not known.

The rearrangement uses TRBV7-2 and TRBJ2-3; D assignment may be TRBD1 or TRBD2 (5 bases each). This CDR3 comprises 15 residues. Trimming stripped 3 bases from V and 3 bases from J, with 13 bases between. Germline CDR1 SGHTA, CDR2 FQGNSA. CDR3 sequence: CASSFTRGGTDTQYF. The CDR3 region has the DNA TGTGCCAGCAGCTTTACTCGGGGCGGAACAGATACGCAGTATTTT.

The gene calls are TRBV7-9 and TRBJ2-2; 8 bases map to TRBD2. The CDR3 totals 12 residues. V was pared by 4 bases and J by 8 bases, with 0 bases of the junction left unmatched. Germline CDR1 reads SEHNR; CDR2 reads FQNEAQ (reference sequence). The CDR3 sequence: CASSSSGGELFF. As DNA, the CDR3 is TGTGCCAGCAGCTCTAGCGGGGGGGAGCTGTTTTTT.

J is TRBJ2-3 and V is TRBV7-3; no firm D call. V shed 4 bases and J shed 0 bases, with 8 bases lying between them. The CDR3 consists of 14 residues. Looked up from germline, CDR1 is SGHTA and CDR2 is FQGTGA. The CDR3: CASSSSHSTDTQYF. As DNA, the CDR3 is TGTGCCAGCAGCTCATCCCATAGCACAGATACGCAGTATTTT.

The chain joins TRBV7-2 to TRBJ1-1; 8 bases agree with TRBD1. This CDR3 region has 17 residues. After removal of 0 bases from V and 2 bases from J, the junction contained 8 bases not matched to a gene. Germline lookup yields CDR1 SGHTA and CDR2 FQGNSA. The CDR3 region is CASSLAWAGGSNTEAFF. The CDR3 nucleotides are TGTGCCAGCAGCTTAGCGTGGGCAGGGGGCAGCAACACTGAAGCTTTCTTT.

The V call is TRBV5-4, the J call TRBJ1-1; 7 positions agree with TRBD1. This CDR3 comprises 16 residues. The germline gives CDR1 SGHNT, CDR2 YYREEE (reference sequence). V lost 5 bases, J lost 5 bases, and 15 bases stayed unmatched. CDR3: CASSSDGLRGFTEAFF. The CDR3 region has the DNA TGTGCCAGCAGTTCAGACGGTCTCAGGGGGTTTACTGAAGCTTTCTTT.